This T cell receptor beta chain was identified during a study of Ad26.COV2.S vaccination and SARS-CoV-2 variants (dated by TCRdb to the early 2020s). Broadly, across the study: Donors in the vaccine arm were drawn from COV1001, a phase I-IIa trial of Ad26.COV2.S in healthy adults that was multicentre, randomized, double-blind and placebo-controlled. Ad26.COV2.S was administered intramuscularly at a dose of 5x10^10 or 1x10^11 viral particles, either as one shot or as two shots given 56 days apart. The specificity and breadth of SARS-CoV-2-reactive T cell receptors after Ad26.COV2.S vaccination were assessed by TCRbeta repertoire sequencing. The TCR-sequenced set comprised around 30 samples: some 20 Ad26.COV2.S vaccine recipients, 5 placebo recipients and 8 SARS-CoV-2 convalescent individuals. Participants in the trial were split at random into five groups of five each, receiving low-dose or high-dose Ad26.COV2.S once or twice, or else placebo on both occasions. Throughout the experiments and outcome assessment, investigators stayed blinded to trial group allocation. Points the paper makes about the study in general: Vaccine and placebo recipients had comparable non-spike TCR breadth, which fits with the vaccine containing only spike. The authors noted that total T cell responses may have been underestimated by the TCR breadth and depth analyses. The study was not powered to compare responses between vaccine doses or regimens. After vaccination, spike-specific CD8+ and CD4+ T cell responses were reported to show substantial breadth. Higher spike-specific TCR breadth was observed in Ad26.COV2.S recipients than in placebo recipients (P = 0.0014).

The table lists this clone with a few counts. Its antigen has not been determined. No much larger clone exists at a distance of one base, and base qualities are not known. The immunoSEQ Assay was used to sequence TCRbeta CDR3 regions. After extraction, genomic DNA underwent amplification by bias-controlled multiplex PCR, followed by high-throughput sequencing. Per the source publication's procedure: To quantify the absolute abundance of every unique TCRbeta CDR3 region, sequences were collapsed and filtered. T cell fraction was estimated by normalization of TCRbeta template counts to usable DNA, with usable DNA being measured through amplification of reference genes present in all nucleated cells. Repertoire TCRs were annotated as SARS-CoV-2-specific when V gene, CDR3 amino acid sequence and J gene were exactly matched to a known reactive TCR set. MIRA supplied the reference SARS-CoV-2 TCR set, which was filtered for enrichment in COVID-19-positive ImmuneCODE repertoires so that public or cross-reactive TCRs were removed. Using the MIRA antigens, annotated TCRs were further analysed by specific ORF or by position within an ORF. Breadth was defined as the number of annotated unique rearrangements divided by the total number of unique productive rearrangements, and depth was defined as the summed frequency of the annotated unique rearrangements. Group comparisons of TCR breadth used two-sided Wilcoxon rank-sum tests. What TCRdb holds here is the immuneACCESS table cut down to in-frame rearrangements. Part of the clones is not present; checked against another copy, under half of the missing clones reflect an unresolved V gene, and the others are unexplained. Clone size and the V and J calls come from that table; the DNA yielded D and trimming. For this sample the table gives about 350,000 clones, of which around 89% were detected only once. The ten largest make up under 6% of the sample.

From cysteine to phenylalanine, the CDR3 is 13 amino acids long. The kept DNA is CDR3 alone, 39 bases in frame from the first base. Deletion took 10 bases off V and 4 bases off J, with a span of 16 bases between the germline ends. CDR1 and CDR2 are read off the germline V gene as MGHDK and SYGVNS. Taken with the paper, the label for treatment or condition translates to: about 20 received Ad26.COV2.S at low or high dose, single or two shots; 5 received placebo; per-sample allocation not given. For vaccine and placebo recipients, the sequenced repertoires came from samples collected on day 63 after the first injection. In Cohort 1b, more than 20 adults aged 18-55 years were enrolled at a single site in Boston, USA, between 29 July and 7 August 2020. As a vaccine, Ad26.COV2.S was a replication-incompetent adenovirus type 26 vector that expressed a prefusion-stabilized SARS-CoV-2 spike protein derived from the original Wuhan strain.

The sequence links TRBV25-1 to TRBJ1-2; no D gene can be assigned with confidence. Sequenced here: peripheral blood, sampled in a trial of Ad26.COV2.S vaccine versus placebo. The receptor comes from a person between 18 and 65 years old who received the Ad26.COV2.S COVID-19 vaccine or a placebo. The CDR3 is CAKRGKSRYGYTF. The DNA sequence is TGTGCCAAAAGAGGGAAGTCCCGCTATGGCTACACCTTC.